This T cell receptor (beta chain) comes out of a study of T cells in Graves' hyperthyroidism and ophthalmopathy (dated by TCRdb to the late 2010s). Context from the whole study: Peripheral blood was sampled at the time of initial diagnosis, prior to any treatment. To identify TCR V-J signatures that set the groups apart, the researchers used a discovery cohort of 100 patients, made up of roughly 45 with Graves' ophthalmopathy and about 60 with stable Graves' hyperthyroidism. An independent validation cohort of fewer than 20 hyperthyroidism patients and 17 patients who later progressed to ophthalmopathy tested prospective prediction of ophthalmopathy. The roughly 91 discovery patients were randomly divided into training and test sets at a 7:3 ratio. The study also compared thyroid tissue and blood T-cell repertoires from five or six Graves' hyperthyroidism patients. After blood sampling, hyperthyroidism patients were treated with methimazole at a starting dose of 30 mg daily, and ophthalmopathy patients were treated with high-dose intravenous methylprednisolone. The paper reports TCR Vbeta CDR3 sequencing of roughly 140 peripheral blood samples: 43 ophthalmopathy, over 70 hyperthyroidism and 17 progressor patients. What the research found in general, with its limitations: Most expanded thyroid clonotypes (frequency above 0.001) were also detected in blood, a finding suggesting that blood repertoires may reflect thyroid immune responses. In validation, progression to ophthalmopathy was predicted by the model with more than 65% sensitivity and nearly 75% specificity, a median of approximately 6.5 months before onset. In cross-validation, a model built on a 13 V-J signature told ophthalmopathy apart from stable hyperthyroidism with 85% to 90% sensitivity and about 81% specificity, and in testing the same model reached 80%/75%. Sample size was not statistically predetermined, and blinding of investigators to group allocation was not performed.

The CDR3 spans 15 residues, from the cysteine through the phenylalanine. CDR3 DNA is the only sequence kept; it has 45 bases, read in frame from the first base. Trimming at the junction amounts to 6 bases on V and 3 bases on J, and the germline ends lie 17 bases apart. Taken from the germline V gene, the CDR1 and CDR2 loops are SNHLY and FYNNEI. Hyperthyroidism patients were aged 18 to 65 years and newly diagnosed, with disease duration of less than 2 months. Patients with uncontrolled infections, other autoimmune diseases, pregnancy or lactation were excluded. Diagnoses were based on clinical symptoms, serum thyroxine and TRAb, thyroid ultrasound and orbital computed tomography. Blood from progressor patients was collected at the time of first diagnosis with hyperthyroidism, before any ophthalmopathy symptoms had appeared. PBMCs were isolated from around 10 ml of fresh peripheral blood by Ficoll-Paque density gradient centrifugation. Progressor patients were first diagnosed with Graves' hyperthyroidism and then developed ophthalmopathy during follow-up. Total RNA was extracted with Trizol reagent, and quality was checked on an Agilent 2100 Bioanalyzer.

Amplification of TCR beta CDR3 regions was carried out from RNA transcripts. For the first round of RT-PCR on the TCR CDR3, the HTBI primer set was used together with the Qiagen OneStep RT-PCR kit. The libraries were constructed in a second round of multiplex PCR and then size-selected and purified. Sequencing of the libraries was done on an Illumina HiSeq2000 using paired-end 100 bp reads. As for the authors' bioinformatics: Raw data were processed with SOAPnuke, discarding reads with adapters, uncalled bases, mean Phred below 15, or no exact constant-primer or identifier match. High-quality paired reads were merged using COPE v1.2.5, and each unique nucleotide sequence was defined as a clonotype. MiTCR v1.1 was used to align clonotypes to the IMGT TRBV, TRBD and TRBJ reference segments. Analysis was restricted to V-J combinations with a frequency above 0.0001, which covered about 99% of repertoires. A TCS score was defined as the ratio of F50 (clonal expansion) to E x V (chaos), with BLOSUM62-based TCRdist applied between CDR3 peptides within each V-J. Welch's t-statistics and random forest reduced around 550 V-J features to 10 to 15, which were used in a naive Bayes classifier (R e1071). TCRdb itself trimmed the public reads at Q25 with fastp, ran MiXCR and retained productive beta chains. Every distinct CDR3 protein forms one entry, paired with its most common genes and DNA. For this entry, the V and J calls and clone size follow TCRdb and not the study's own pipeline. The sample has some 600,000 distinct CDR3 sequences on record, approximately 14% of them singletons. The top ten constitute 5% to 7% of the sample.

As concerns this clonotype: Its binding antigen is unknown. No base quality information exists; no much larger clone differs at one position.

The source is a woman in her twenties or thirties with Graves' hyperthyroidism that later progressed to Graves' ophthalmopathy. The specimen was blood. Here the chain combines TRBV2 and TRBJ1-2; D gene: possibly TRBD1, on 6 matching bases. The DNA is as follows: TGTGCCAGCAGGGCGAGGACGGACAGCTACTATGGCTACACCTTC. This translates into CASRARTDSYYGYTF.